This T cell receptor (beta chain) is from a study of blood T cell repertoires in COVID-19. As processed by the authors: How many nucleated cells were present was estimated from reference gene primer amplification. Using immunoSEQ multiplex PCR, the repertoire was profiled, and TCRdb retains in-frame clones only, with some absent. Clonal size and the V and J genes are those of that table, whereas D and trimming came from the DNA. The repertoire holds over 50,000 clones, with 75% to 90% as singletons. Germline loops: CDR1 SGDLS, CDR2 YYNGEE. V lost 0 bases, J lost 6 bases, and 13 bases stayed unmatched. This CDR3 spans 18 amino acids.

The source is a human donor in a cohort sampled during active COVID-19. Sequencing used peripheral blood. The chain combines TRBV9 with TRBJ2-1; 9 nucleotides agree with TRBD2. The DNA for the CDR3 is TGTGCCAGCAGCGTAGACCCCTCATCTAGCGGGATACGCAATGAGCAGTTCTTC. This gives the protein CASSVDPSSSGIRNEQFF.